This section outlines one TCR beta chain sequence together with its context. The antigen remains undetermined. The data are from a study of T cell responses to AZD1222 COVID-19 vaccine. The germline V gene encodes CDR1 SGHAT and CDR2 FQNNGV. This CDR3 region has 15 residues. The ends lost 1 base at V and 0 bases at J; junction bases unmatched: 3. Study-wide points: It was only after the peak T cell response that any repertoires were sampled. Spike-spanning, vaccine-associated CD4 TCRs were dominant at 160-218 and 743-854. Baseline testing showed seropositivity in only six or seven AZD1222 recipients.

The data were produced by immunoSEQ multiplex PCR, yet TCRdb's version contains in-frame clones alone and is incomplete. The table includes under 130,000 clones, 82% detected once. Sequenced here: peripheral blood, sampled on day 0 of AZD1222 vaccination. The clonotype originates from an adult in good health. This chain uses TRBV11-2 with TRBJ2-7; 7 nucleotides line up with TRBD2. CDR3 in amino acids: CASSLVGGSSYEQYF. In DNA form, the CDR3 reads TGTGCCAGCAGCTTAGTCGGGGGGAGCTCCTACGAGCAGTACTTC.